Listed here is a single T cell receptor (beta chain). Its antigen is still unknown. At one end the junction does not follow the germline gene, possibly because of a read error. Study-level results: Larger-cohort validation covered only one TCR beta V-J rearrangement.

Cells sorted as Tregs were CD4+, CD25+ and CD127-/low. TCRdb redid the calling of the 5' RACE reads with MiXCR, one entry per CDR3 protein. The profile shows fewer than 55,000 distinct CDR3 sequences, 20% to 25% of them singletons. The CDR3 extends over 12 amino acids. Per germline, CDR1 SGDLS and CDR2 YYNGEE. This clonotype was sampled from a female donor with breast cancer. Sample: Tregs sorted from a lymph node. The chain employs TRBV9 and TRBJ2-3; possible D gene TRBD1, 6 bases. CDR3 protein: CAGSEGGDTQYF. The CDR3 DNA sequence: TGTGCCGGCAGCGAAGGGGGAGATACGCAGTATTTT. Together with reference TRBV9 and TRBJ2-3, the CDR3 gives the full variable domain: DSGVTQTPKHLITATGQRVTLRCSPRSGDLSVYWYQQSLDQGLQFLIQYYNGEERAKGNILERFSAQQFPDLHSELNLSSLELGDSALYFCAGSEGGDTQYFGPGTRLTVL.